Shown below are 7 T cell receptor beta chains from a single sample sequenced in a study of radiation and T cells in renal cell carcinoma. The table came from immunoSEQ multiplex PCR; TCRdb's copy has only in-frame clones and leaves some out. The sample lists around 100,000 clones, roughly 84% occurring once. Time point noted: blood 4 weeks post-SBRT, at nephrectomy. Treatment specified: 15 Gy SBRT to primary tumor, nephrectomy 4 weeks later. This material consisted of blood, taken from a patient whose treatment included radiotherapy and nephrectomy. These receptors all come from a man aged 55 to 69 with renal cell carcinoma.

A single count supports this clone. The V call is TRBV5-1, the J call TRBJ2-5; a weak D match, TRBD1 (5 bases). The germline CDR1 and CDR2 sequences are SGHRS and YFSETQ. The V end lost 1 base, the J end lost 2 bases, and 9 bases lay between the germline ends. The CDR3 loop spans 14 amino acids. CDR3 DNA: TGCGCCAGCAGCTTGCCGACAGAACAAGAGACCCAGTACTTC. Translated, it gives CASSLPTEQETQYF.

This sequence joins TRBV19 and TRBJ2-5; 7 bases are a match to TRBD2. Germline V gene lookup returns CDR1 LNHDA and CDR2 SQIVND (reference sequence). V lost 4 bases and J lost 2; bases outside the gene matches: 4. The CDR3 sequence is 14 residues long. CDR3 sequence: CASSTAGGQETQYF. CDR3 DNA sequence: TGTGCCAGTAGTACGGCCGGGGGGCAAGAGACCCAGTACTTC.

The chain links TRBV29-1 to TRBJ2-2, with 9 positions matching TRBD2. Trimming cost V 2 bases and J 3 bases; bases outside gene matches: 10. There are 17 residues in the CDR3. Germline V gives CDR1 SQVTM, CDR2 ANQGSEA. CDR3 coding DNA: TGCAGCGTTGAACAGGGGACGACTAGCGGCTACACCGGGGAGCTGTTTTTT. Amino acids: CSVEQGTTSGYTGELFF.

The chain combines TRBV5-4 with TRBJ2-7; D may be TRBD1 or TRBD2 (5 bases each). Trimming pared 1 base from V and 0 bases from J, leaving 11 bases between. The CDR3 loop spans 15 amino acids. Per the germline V gene, CDR1 is SGHNT and CDR2 is YYREEE (reference sequence). CDR3: CASSLLGENSYEQYF. The CDR3 region has the DNA TGTGCCAGCAGCTTGCTAGGGGAGAACTCCTACGAGCAGTACTTC.

The J gene is TRBJ1-5, the V gene TRBV28, with a tentative D call TRBD1 (5 bases). CDR3 size: 13 residues. Trimming shortened V by 5 bases and J by 7 bases, and 12 bases separated the two germline ends. Germline-derived CDR1 and CDR2 are MDHEN and SYDVKM. CDR3 nucleotides: TGTGCCAGCAGTGTCACGAGGGGACAGCCCCAGCATTTT. Its protein is CASSVTRGQPQHF.

The chain links TRBV5-1 to TRBJ2-7, with TRBD1 as a possible D gene (6 bases). Trimming shortened V by 1 base and J by 1 base, and 12 bases separated the two germline ends. This CDR3 spans 15 amino acids. Germline CDR1 and CDR2: SGHRS and YFSETQ. The CDR3 is CASSLTGTPSYEQYF. CDR3 DNA: TGCGCCAGCAGCTTGACCGGGACACCTTCCTACGAGCAGTACTTC.

The sample holds a few counts of this clone. This chain connects TRBV27 to TRBJ1-2; 9 positions agree with TRBD1. The V and J ends lost 6 bases and 6 bases, in that order; junction bases with no gene match: 8. Germline lookup yields CDR1 MNHEY and CDR2 SMNVEV (reference sequence). The CDR3 runs 14 residues. CDR3 amino acids: CASRATGGENGYTF. CDR3 DNA sequence: TGTGCCAGCAGAGCAACAGGGGGCGAAAATGGCTACACCTTC.